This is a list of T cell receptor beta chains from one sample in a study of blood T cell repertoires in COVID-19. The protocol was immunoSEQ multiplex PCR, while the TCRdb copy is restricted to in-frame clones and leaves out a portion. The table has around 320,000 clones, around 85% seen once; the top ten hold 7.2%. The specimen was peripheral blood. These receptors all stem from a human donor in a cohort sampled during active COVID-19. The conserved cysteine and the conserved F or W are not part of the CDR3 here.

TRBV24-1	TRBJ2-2	ATSDPTGRGTGELF
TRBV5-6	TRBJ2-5	ASAVGLAGLETQY
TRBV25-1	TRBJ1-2	ASSERRRDYGYT
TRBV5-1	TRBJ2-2	ASSRTLSGGPTGELF
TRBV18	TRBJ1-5	ASSPQEYSQPQH
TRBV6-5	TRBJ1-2	ASSSRPGYGYT
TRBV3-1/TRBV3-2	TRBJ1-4	ASSPRIGRGGEKLF
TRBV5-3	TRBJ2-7	ARSSEDRVNEQY
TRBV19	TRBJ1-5	ASSPLPSRDRDNQPQH
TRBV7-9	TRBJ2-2	ASSARRGTGELF
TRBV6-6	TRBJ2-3	ASSRLAGAPKADTQY
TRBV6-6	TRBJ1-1	ASSRSGDTEAF
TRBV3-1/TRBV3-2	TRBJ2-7	ASSDAASGTRGEQY
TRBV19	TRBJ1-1	ASSIDLGGIAF
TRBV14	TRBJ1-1	ASSQPGGYTEAF
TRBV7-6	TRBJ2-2	ASSPGTANTGELF
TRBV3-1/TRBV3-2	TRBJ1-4	ASSQGLFDNIGEKLF
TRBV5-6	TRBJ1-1	ASSRQGRRVAF
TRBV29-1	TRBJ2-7	SVEGGGIYEQY
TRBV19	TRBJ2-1	ASSIRTPNEQF
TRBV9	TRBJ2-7	ASSATGQGAYEQY
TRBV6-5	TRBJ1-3	ASSYSSSSGNTIY
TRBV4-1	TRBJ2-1	ASSRSGAGAYNEQF
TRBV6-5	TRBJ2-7	ASMTGVLKY
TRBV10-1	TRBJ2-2	ASSDPEGASGGSTGELF
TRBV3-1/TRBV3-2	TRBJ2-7	ASSRDRGNEQY
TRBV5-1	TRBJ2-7	ASSSGQGAGEQY
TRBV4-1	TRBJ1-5	ASSPAGGSSNQPQH
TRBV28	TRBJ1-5	ASSFGQGRSNQPQH
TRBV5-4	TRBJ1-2	ASSQGQGSGGYT
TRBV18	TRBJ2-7	ASSSKGAGEQY
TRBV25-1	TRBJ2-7	ASSRIRLGGLEQY
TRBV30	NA	AWTSGYNEQF
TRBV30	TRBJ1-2	AWNPDRIYGYT
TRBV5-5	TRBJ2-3	ASSIRTGYTDTQY
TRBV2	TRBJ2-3	ASSNTDTQY
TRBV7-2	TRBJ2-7	ASSFYRLAGGSSYEQY
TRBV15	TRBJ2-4	ATSGAGGDSGIQY
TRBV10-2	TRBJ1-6	ASSESRTSPLH
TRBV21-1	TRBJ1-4	ASSKVGVGTGDNEKLF
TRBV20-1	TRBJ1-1	SAHPGGLAF
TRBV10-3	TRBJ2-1	AISTKAISSNEQF
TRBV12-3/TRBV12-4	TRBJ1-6	ASTQGLGSPLH
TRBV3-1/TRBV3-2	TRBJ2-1	ASSPRTGEGQF